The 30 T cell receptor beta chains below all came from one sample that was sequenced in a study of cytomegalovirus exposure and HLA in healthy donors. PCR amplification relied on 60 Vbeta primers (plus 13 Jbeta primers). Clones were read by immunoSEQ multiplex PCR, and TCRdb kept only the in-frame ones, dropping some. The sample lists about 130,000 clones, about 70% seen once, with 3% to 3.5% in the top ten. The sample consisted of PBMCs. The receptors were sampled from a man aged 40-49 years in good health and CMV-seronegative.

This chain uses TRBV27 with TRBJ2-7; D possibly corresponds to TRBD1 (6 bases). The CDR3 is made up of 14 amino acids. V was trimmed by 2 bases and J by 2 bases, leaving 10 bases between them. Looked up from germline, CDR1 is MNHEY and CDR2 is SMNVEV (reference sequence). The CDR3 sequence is CASSLADSPYEQYF. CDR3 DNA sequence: TGTGCCAGCAGTTTAGCGGACAGTCCCTACGAGCAGTACTTC.

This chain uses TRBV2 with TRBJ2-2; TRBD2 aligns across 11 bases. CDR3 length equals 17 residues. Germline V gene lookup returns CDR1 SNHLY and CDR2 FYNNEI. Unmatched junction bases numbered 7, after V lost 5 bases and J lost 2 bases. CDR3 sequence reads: CASSRRTSGSNTGELFF. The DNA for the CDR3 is TGTGCCAGCAGTCGTAGGACTAGCGGGTCCAACACCGGGGAGCTGTTTTTT.

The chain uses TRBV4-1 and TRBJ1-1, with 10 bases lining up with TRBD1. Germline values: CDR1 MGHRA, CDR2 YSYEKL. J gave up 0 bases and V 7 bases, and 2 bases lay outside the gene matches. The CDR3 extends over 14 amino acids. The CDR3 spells CASIGQGVNTEAFF. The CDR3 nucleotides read TGCGCCAGCATCGGACAGGGGGTGAACACTGAAGCTTTCTTT.

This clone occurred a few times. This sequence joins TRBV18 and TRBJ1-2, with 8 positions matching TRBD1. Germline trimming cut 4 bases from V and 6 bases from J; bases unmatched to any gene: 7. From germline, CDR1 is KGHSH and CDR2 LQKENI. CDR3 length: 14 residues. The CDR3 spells CASSRPGTGDGYTF. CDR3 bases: TGTGCCAGCTCACGTCCCGGGACAGGCGATGGCTACACCTTC.

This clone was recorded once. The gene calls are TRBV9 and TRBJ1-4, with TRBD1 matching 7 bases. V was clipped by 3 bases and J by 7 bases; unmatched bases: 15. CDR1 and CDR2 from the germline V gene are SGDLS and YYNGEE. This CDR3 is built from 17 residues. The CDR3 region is CASSAPTGGGSGEKLFF. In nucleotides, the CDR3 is TGTGCCAGCAGCGCACCAACCGGAGGGGGCAGCGGTGAAAAACTGTTTTTT. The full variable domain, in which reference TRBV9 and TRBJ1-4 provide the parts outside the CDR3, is DSGVTQTPKHLITATGQRVTLRCSPRSGDLSVYWYQQSLDQGLQFLIQYYNGEERAKGNILERFSAQQFPDLHSELNLSSLELGDSALYFCASSAPTGGGSGEKLFFGSGTQLSVL.

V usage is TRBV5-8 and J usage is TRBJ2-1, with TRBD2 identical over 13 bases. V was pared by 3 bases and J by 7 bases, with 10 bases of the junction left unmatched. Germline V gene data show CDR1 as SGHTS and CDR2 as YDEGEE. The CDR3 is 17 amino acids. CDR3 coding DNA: TGTGCCAGCAGCTACCCGAGGGGACTAGCGGGATTAAATGAGCAGTTCTTC. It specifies CASSYPRGLAGLNEQFF.

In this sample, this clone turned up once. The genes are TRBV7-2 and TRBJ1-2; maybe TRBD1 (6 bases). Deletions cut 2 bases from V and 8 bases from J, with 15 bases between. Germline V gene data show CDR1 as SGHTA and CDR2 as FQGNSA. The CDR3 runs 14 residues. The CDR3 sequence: CASSLYVGAEGYTF. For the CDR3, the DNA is TGTGCCAGCAGCTTATATGTGGGGGCGGAAGGCTACACCTTC.

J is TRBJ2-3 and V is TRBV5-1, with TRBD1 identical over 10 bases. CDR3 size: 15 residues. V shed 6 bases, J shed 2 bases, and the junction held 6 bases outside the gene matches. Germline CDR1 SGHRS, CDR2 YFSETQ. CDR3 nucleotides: TGCGCCAGCAACACCGGGACAGGGGTCACAGATACGCAGTATTTT. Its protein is CASNTGTGVTDTQYF.

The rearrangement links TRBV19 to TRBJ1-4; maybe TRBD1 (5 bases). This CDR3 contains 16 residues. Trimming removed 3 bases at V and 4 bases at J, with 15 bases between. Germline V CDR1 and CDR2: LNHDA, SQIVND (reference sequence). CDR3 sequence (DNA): TGTGCCAGTAGTATCTACGGGGGGATGAGTAATGAAAAACTGTTTTTT. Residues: CASSIYGGMSNEKLFF. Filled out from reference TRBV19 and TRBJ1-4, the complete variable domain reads DGGITQSPKYLFRKEGQNVTLSCEQNLNHDAMYWYRQDPGQGLRLIYYSQIVNDFQKGDIAEGYSVSREKKESFPLTVTSAQKNPTAFYLCASSIYGGMSNEKLFFGSGTQLSVL.

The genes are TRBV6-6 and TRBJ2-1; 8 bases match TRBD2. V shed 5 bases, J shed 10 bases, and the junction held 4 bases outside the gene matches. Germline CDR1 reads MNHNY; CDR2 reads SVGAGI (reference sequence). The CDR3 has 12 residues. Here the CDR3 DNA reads TGTGCCAGCAGTCCCCCGGGGGGGGAGCAGTTCTTC. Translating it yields CASSPPGGEQFF.

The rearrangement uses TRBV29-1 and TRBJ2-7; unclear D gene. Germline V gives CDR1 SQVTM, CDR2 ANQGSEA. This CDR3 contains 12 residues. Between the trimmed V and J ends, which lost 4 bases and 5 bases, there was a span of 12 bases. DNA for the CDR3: TGCAGCGTTGCGGGTAGCTTGCACGAGCAGTACTTC. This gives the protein CSVAGSLHEQYF.

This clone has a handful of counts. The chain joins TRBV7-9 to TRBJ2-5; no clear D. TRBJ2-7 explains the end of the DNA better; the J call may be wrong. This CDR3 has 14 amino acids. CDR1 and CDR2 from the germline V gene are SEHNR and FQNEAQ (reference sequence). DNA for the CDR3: TGTGCCAGCAGCCCCCCAAACACAGCCTACGAGCAGTACTTC. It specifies CASSPPNTAYEQYF.

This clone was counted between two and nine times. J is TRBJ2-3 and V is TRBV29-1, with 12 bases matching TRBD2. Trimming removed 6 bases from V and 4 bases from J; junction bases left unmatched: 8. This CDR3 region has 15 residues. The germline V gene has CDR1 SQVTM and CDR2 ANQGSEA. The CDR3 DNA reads TGCAGCGTCGCCCTAGCGGGGGGGCTTGCAGATACGCAGTATTTT. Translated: CSVALAGGLADTQYF.

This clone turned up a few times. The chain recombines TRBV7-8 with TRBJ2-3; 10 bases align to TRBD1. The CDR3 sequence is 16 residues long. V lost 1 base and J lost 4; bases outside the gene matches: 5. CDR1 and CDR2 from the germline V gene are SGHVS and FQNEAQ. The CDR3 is CASSLEPGQGPDTQYF. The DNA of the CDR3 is TGTGCCAGCAGCTTAGAACCGGGACAGGGGCCAGATACGCAGTATTTT. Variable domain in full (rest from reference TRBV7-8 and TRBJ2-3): GAGVSQSPRYKVAKRGQDVALRCDPISGHVSLFWYQQALGQGPEFLTYFQNEAQLDKSGLPSDRFFAERPEGSVSTLKIQRTQQEDSAVYLCASSLEPGQGPDTQYFGPGTRLTVL.

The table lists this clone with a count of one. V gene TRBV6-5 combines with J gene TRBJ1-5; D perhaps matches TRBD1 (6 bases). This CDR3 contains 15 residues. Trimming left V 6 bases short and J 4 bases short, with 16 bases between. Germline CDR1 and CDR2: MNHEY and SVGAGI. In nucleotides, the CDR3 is TGTGCCAGCAGCCGTCGAGGGGGGGGTAATCAGCCCCAGCATTTT. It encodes CASSRRGGGNQPQHF.

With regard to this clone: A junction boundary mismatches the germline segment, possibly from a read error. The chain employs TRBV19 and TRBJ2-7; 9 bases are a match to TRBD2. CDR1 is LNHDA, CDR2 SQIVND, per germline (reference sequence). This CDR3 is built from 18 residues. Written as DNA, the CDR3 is TGTGCCAGCAGTATTGGCCAGGGGAGCGGGGGGCCCTTCTACGAGCAGTACTTC. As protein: CASSIGQGSGGPFYEQYF.

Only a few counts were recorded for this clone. Here the CDR3 DNA reads TGTGCCAGCCGGGGGGGCCAATGGAGCACTGAAGCTTTCTTT. Its translation is CASRGGQWSTEAFF. The genes are TRBV2 and TRBJ1-1; possible D gene TRBD1, 6 bases. Germline CDR1 SNHLY, CDR2 FYNNEI. The CDR3 consists of 14 residues. Trimming cost V 8 bases and J 4 bases, with 17 bases left between them. Full variable domain (outside the CDR3, taken from reference TRBV2 and TRBJ1-1): EPEVTQTPSHQVTQMGQEVILRCVPISNHLYFYWYRQILGQKVEFLVSFYNNEISEKSEIFDDQFSVERPDGSNFTLKIRSTKLEDSAMYFCASRGGQWSTEAFFGQGTRLTVV.

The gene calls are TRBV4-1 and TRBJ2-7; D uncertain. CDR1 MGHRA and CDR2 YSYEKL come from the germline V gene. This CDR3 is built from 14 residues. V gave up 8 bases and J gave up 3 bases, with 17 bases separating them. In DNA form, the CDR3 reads TGCGCCAGCTCTCCCGCGGAGAGACTCTACGAGCAGTACTTC. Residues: CASSPAERLYEQYF.

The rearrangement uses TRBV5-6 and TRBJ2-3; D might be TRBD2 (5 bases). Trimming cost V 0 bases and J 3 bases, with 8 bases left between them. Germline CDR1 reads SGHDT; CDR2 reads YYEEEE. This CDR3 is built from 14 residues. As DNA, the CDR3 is TGTGCCAGCAGCTTGGCCCCGGGAACAGATACGCAGTATTTT. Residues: CASSLAPGTDTQYF.

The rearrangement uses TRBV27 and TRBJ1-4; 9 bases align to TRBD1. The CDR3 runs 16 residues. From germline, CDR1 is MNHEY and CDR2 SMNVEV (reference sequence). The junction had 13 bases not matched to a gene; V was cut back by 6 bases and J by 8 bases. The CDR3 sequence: CASSFVPGQGTEKLFF. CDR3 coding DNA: TGTGCCAGCAGCTTCGTACCGGGACAGGGTACCGAAAAACTGTTTTTT.

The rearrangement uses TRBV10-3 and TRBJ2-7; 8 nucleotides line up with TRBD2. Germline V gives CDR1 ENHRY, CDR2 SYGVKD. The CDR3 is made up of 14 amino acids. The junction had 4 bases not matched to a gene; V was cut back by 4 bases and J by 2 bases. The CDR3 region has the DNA TGTGCCATCAGTGCCACGGGGGGGGCCTACGAGCAGTACTTC. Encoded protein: CAISATGGAYEQYF.

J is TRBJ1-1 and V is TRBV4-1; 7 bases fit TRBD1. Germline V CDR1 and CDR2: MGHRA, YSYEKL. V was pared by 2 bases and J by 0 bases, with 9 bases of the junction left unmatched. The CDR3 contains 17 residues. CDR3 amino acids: CASSQKRGQILNTEAFF. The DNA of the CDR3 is TGCGCCAGCAGCCAAAAAAGGGGACAGATATTGAACACTGAAGCTTTCTTT.

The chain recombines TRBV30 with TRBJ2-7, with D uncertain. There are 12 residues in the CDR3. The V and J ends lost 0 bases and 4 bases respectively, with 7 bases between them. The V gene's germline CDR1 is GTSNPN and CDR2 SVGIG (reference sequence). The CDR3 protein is CAWSVHPYEQYF. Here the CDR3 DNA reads TGTGCCTGGAGTGTACACCCGTACGAGCAGTACTTC.

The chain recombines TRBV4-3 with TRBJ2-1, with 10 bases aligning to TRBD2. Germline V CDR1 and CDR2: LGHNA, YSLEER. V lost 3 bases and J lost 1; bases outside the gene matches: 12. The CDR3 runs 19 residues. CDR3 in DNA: TGCGCCAGCAGCCAGCCCACCCTAGCGGGGGATGGTTCCTACAATGAGCAGTTCTTC. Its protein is CASSQPTLAGDGSYNEQFF.

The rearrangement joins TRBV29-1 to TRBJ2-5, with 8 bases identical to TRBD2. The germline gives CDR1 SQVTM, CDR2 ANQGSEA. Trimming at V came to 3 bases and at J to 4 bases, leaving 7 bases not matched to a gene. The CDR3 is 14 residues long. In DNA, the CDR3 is TGCAGCGTTGAGCGGGGGGCGGAGGGAGAGACCCAGTACTTC. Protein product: CSVERGAEGETQYF.

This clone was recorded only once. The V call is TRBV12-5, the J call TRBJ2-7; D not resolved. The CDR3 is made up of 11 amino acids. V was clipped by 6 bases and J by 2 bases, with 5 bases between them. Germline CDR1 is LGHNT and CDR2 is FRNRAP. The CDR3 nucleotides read TGTGCTAGTGGCCCAGCCTACGAGCAGTACTTC. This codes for CASGPAYEQYF.

CDR3 region: CASSPGLAGIRQETQYF. Written as DNA, the CDR3 is TGTGCCAGCAGCCCGGGACTAGCGGGAATCAGACAAGAGACCCAGTACTTC. The chain combines TRBV11-1 with TRBJ2-5, with 13 bases matching TRBD2. CDR1 and CDR2 from the germline V gene are SGHAT and FQDESV (reference sequence). The CDR3 loop spans 17 amino acids. With 5 bases clipped from V and 2 bases from J, the junction kept 8 bases outside the gene matches.

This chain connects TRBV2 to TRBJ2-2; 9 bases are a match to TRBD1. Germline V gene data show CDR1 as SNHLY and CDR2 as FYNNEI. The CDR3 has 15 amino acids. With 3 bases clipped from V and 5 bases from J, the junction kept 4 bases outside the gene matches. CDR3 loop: CASSDGTGITGELFF. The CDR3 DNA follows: TGTGCCAGCAGTGATGGGACAGGGATAACCGGGGAGCTGTTTTTT.

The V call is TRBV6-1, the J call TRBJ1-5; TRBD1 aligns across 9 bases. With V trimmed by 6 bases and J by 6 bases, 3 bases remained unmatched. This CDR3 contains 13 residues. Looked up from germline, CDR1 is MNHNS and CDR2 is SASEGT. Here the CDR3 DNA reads TGTGCCAGCAGGGGACAGGGAGGTCAGCCCCAGCATTTT. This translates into CASRGQGGQPQHF.

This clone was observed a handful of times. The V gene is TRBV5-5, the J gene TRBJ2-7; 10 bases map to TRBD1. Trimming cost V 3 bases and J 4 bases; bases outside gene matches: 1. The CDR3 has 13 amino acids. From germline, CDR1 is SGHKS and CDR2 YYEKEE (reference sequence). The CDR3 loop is CASSSGQGYEQYF. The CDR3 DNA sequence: TGTGCCAGCAGCTCGGGACAGGGGTACGAGCAGTACTTC.